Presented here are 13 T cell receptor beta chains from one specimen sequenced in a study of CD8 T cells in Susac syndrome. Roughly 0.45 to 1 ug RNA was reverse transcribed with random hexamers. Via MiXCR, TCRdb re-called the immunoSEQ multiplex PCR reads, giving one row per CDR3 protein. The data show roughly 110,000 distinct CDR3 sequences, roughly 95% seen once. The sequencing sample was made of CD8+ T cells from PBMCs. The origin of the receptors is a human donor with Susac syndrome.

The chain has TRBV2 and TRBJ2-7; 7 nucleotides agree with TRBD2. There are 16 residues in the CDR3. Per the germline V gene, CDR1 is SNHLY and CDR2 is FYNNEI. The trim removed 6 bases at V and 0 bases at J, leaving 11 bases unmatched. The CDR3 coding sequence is TGTGCCAGCAGGTCGGGAGGTGGTGGAGCCTCCTACGAGCAGTACTTC. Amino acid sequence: CASRSGGGGASYEQYF.

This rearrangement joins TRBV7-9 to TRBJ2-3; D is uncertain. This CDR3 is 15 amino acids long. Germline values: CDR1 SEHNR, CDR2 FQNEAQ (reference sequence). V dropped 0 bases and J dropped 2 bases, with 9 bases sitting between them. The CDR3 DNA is TGTGCCAGCAGCTTAGCGCTGTCCCCCACAGATACGCAGTATTTT. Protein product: CASSLALSPTDTQYF. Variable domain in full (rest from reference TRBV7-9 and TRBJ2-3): DTGVSQNPRHKITKRGQNVTFRCDPISEHNRLYWYRQTLGQGPEFLTYFQNEAQLEKSRLLSDRFSAERPKGSFSTLEIQRTEQGDSAMYLCASSLALSPTDTQYFGPGTRLTVL.

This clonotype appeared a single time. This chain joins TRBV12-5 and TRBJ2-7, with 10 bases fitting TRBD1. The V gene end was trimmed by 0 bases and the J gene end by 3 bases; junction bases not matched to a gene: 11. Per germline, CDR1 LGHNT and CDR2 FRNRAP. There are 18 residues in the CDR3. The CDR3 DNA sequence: TGTGCTAGTGGTTTGGTCGTAGCCGGGACAGGGGTCAGCTACGAGCAGTACTTC. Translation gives CASGLVVAGTGVSYEQYF.

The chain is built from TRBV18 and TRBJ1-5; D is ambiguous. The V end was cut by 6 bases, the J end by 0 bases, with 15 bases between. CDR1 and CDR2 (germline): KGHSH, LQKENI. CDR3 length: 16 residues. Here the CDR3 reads CASSPFGPDSNQPQHF. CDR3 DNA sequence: TGTGCCAGCTCTCCATTCGGGCCGGATAGCAATCAGCCCCAGCATTTT.

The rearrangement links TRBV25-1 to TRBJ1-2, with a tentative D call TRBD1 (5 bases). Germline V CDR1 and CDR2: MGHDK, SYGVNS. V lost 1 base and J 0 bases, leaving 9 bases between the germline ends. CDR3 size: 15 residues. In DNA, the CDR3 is TGTGCCAGCAGTGAATCCGAGGGGTCTAACTATGGCTACACCTTC. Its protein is CASSESEGSNYGYTF.

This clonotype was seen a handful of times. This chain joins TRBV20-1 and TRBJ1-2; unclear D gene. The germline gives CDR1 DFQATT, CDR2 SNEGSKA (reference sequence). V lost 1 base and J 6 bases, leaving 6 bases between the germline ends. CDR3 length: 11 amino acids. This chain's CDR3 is CSARVADGYTF. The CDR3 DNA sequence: TGCAGTGCTAGAGTGGCAGATGGCTACACCTTC.

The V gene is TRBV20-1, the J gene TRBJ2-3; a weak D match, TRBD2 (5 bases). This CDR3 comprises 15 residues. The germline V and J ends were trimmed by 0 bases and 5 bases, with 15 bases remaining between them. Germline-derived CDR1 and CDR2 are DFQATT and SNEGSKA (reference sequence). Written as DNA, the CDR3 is TGCAGTGCTAGAGATCCGAGGCGAGGAGGAGATACGCAGTATTTT. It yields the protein CSARDPRRGGDTQYF.

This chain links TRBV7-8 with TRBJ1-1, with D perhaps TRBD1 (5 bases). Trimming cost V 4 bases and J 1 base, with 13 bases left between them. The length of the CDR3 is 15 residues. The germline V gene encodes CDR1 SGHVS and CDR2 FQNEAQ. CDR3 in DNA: TGTGCCAGCAGCTCTAGAGACAGTTCGAACACTGAAGCTTTCTTT. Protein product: CASSSRDSSNTEAFF. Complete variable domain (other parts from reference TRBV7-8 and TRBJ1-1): GAGVSQSPRYKVAKRGQDVALRCDPISGHVSLFWYQQALGQGPEFLTYFQNEAQLDKSGLPSDRFFAERPEGSVSTLKIQRTQQEDSAVYLCASSSRDSSNTEAFFGQGTRLTVV.

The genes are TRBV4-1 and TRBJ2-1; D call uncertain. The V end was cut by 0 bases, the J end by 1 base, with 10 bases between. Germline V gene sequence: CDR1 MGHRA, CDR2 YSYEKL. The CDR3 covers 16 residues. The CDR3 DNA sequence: TGCGCCAGCAGCCAAGATCTATTAGGGTCCTACAATGAGCAGTTCTTC. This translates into CASSQDLLGSYNEQFF.

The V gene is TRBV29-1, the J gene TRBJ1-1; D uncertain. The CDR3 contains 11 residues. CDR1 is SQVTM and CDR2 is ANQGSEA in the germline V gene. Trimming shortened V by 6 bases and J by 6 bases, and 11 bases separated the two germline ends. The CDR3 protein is CSVPGIAEAFF. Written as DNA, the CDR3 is TGCAGCGTCCCGGGGATCGCTGAAGCTTTCTTT. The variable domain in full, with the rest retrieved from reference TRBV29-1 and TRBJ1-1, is SAVISQKPSRDICQRGTSLTIQCQVDSQVTMMFWYRQQPGQSLTLIATANQGSEATYESGFVIDKFPISRPNLTFSTLTVSNMSPEDSSIYLCSVPGIAEAFFGQGTRLTVV.

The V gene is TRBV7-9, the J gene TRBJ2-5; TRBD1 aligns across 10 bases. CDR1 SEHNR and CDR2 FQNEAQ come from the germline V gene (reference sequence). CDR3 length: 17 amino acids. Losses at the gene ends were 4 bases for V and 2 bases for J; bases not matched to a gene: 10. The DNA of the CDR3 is TGTGCCAGCAGCTGGAAGGGCCGGGACAGGGGACAAGAGACCCAGTACTTC. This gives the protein CASSWKGRDRGQETQYF. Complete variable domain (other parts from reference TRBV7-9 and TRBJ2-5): DTGVSQNPRHKITKRGQNVTFRCDPISEHNRLYWYRQTLGQGPEFLTYFQNEAQLEKSRLLSDRFSAERPKGSFSTLEIQRTEQGDSAMYLCASSWKGRDRGQETQYFGPGTRLLVL.

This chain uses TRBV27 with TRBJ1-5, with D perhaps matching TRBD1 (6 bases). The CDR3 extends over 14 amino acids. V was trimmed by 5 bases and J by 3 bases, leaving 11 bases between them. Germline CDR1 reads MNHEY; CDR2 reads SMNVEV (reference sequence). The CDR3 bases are TGTGCCAGCAGTCCTACAGGGTCCAATCAGCCCCAGCATTTT. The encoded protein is CASSPTGSNQPQHF.

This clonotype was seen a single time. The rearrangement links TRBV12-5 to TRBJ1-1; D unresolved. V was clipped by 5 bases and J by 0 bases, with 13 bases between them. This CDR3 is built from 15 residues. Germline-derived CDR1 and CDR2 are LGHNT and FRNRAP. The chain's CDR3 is CASGPYTDMNTEAFF. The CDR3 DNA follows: TGTGCTAGTGGTCCCTACACCGATATGAACACTGAAGCTTTCTTT.